These 3 T cell receptor beta chains came from one sample sequenced in a study of OX40 agonist ivuxolimab in advanced cancers. Method: immunoSEQ multiplex PCR; TCRdb's copy keeps in-frame clones and lacks some. The sample has tens of thousands of clones, around 83% seen once; the top ten hold about 1%. The material sequenced was CD4+ or CD8+ T cells sorted from blood, taken in a trial of the OX40 agonist ivuxolimab. The receptors were sampled from an adult with an advanced solid tumor such as melanoma, head and neck, liver or kidney cancer.

The chain employs TRBV4-1 and TRBJ1-1, with D possibly TRBD1 on 6 matching bases. Trimming pared 2 bases from V and 3 bases from J, leaving 13 bases between. The germline gives CDR1 MGHRA, CDR2 YSYEKL. The CDR3 has 15 amino acids. DNA for the CDR3: TGCGCCAGCAGCCAACTTTCGAGGGGGGACACTGAAGCTTTCTTT. Protein sequence: CASSQLSRGDTEAFF.

The rearrangement joins TRBV6-1 to TRBJ1-5; 8 bases match TRBD1. Germline V gene data show CDR1 as MNHNS and CDR2 as SASEGT. V was clipped by 5 bases and J by 3 bases; unmatched bases: 3. This CDR3 region has 14 residues. The CDR3, as DNA: TGTGCCAGCAGTAAGACAGGGGACAATCAGCCCCAGCATTTT. Its protein product is CASSKTGDNQPQHF.

This sequence joins TRBV30 and TRBJ2-7; unclear D gene. Trimming shortened V by 3 bases and J by 2 bases, and 14 bases separated the two germline ends. CDR3 length: 14 amino acids. Germline loops: CDR1 GTSNPN, CDR2 SVGIG (reference sequence). CDR3 bases: TGTGCCTGGAGGGCCTGGGCCCCTACCTACGAGCAGTACTTC. It translates to CAWRAWAPTYEQYF.